This TCR beta chain was profiled in a study of blood T cell repertoires in COVID-19. Study-wide context: Sites in the United States, Italy and Spain provided acute and convalescent COVID-19 samples. T cells, B-cell-depleted T cells, or PBMCs provided the cDNA or gDNA that served as material.

CDR1 SEHNR and CDR2 FQNEAQ come from the germline V gene (reference sequence). The CDR3 extends over 15 amino acids. The V end lost 3 bases, the J end lost 1 base, and 12 bases lay between the germline ends. In the original analysis: By means of reference gene primer amplification, nucleated cell counts were estimated. TCRdb's copy holds only in-frame clones and misses some; the assay was immunoSEQ multiplex PCR. V and J calls plus clone size are reproduced from that table; the DNA served to infer D and trimming. The table lists hundreds of thousands of clones, 88% of them singletons. The sequence was obtained from a human donor in a cohort sampled during active COVID-19. Sample: peripheral blood. The chain carries TRBV7-9 and TRBJ1-1, with D unresolved. The CDR3 bases are TGTGCCAGCAGCTTCATGACTAGTAAGAACACTGAAGCTTTCTTT. The encoded protein is CASSFMTSKNTEAFF.